This record concerns one T cell receptor beta chain sequence. What it binds is unknown. This specimen comes from a study of cytomegalovirus exposure and HLA in healthy donors. For the study at large: Out of 398 genotyped donors, about 84% belonged to the Caucasian-associated ancestry cluster. Broader study findings: High sensitivity and specificity were reportedly achieved when the classifier diagnosed cytomegalovirus status. Later work associated over 15,000 TCR beta sequences with HLA alleles at 0.05 false discovery rate.

PCR primers comprised 60 Vbeta and 13 Jbeta primers. Profiling relied on immunoSEQ multiplex PCR, and the TCRdb table lists in-frame clones only, not all of them. The sample holds some 160,000 clones, around 80% seen once. Germline lookup yields CDR1 SQVTM and CDR2 ANQGSEA. The V gene end was trimmed by 4 bases and the J gene end by 2 bases; junction bases not matched to a gene: 6. The CDR3 has 14 residues. The sequence came from a man aged 40-49 years in good health and CMV-seronegative. The V gene is TRBV29-1, the J gene TRBJ2-7; 9 positions match TRBD1. Sequenced input: PBMCs. CDR3 nucleotides: TGCAGCGTTGTGTCGGGACAGGGACCCTACGAGCAGTACTTC. This encodes CSVVSGQGPYEQYF.